The sample holds one count of the clone carrying this T cell receptor (beta chain). Primers: 60 Vbeta forward and 13 Jbeta reverse. Profiling relied on immunoSEQ multiplex PCR, and the TCRdb table lists in-frame clones only, not all of them. The top ten clones hold 20% to 25% of a sample with around 19,000 clones, under 90% of them seen once. These data belong to a study of cytomegalovirus exposure and HLA in healthy donors. J was trimmed by 3 bases and V by 5 bases; bases with no gene match: 11. The length of the CDR3 is 15 residues. Germline CDR1 SGDLS, CDR2 YYNGEE. This rearrangement joins TRBV9 to TRBJ2-7; TRBD1 aligns across 7 bases. The sample consisted of PBMCs. This receptor was taken from a human donor in good health. The CDR3 DNA is TGTGCCAGCAGTCCCCGACAGGGAACTGTCTACGAGCAGTACTTC. It encodes CASSPRQGTVYEQYF.